The 14 T cell receptor beta chains reported below all come from one sample, sequenced in a study of blood T cell repertoires in COVID-19. Assay: immunoSEQ multiplex PCR; the TCRdb copy retains only in-frame clones and omits some. This table holds about 230,000 clones, about nine tenths found once. Sequenced: peripheral blood. The source of these receptors is a man aged 45-65 years with COVID-19, enrolled during active disease.

This clone appeared a single time. V and J are TRBV9 and TRBJ2-1; 13 bases agree with TRBD2. CDR3 length: 17 residues. From germline, CDR1 is SGDLS and CDR2 YYNGEE. The V segment lost 4 bases and the J segment 2 bases; nucleotides outside the gene matches: 6. CDR3 nucleotides: TGTGCCAGCAGCAACGGACTAGCGGGAGTCACCTACAATGAGCAGTTCTTC. This translates into CASSNGLAGVTYNEQFF. The complete variable domain, with remaining parts taken from reference TRBV9 and TRBJ2-1, reads DSGVTQTPKHLITATGQRVTLRCSPRSGDLSVYWYQQSLDQGLQFLIQYYNGEERAKGNILERFSAQQFPDLHSELNLSSLELGDSALYFCASSNGLAGVTYNEQFFGPGTRLTVL.

The V call is TRBV12-3 or TRBV12-4, the J call TRBJ2-1; D is possibly TRBD2 (6 bases). CDR3 length: 12 amino acids. Between the trimmed V and J ends, which lost 2 bases and 9 bases, there was a span of 8 bases. This chain's CDR3 is CASSLPGGEQFF. For the CDR3, the DNA is TGTGCCAGCAGTTTACCCGGGGGTGAGCAGTTCTTC.

This chain connects TRBV6-5 to TRBJ1-5, with D unclear. Trimming shortened V by 1 base and J by 1 base, and 11 bases separated the two germline ends. CDR3 size: 16 residues. Germline V gene sequence: CDR1 MNHEY, CDR2 SVGAGI. CDR3 sequence reads: CASSYWPSQSNQPQHF. The CDR3 coding sequence is TGTGCCAGCAGTTACTGGCCATCCCAAAGCAATCAGCCCCAGCATTTT.

J is TRBJ1-1 and V is TRBV5-6; 10 bases are a match to TRBD1. This CDR3 is built from 18 residues. CDR1 SGHDT and CDR2 YYEEEE come from the germline V gene. Trimming cost V 1 base and J 3 bases; bases outside gene matches: 12. The CDR3, as DNA: TGTGCCAGCAGCTTGAAGACAGGGGGCGAAGTAGTCGACACTGAAGCTTTCTTT. This codes for CASSLKTGGEVVDTEAFF.

This clone appeared a few times. The junction differs from germline at one of its ends, possibly a read error. The DNA for the CDR3 is TGTGCCAGCAGCTTTTGGGGACAGGGGGCAACTGGAGCTTTCTTT. Translated: CASSFWGQGATGAFF. This sequence joins TRBV5-6 and TRBJ1-1; 12 nucleotides line up with TRBD1. Germline loops: CDR1 SGHDT, CDR2 YYEEEE. The CDR3 spans 15 residues.

About this clone itself: At the DNA level, this CDR3 is encoded by other sequences in the same sample as well. The V call is TRBV7-3, the J call TRBJ2-1; TRBD2 aligns across 7 bases. The CDR3 has 13 residues. From germline, CDR1 is SGHTA and CDR2 FQGTGA. V was pared by 5 bases and J by 5 bases, with 3 bases of the junction left unmatched. The chain's CDR3 is CASSPSGNNEQFF. CDR3 DNA: TGTGCCAGCAGCCCTAGCGGTAACAATGAGCAGTTCTTC.

V usage is TRBV15 and J usage is TRBJ1-4; D is undetermined. This CDR3 has 16 residues. The germline CDR1 and CDR2 sequences are LNHNV and YYDKDF (reference sequence). V was shortened by 1 base and J by 8 bases, with 17 bases between the two germline ends. The CDR3: CATSRGSFGREEKLFF. The CDR3 DNA reads as TGTGCCACCAGCAGAGGGTCTTTTGGGAGGGAGGAAAAACTGTTTTTT.

The genes are TRBV25-1 and TRBJ1-2, with TRBD1 matching over 11 bases. This CDR3 contains 16 residues. Germline trimming cut 5 bases from V and 4 bases from J; bases unmatched to any gene: 9. CDR1 and CDR2 from the germline V gene are MGHDK and SYGVNS. The chain's CDR3 is CASSSSTGTGGYGYTF. CDR3 sequence (DNA): TGTGCCAGCAGTAGCTCCACCGGGACAGGGGGCTATGGCTACACCTTC.

This chain uses TRBV13 with TRBJ2-7; maybe TRBD2 (6 bases). This CDR3 has 14 residues. Germline V gene lookup returns CDR1 PRHDT and CDR2 FYEKMQ (reference sequence). The V and J ends lost 5 bases and 3 bases respectively, with 14 bases between them. The CDR3 protein is CASSHSIGGYEQYF. Written as DNA, the CDR3 is TGTGCCAGCAGCCATTCCATCGGGGGCTACGAGCAGTACTTC.

The count of this clone is one. The V gene is TRBV10-3, the J gene TRBJ1-3, with D possibly TRBD1 on 5 matching bases. CDR1 is ENHRY and CDR2 is SYGVKD in the germline V gene. Trimming took 3 bases from V and 0 from J, leaving 21 bases between them. This CDR3 spans 19 amino acids. In nucleotides, the CDR3 is TGTGCCATCAGTGAAAGGGGAGGGACCGCTAGAACCTCTGGAAACACCATATATTTT. It is translated as CAISERGGTARTSGNTIYF.

The chain links TRBV25-1 to TRBJ2-5, with 13 positions matching TRBD2. This CDR3 comprises 17 residues. The germline V gene encodes CDR1 MGHDK and CDR2 SYGVNS. V gave up 1 base and J gave up 4 bases; unmatched junction bases: 6. CDR3 residues: CASSEWSGTSGAETQYF. CDR3 bases: TGTGCCAGCAGTGAATGGAGCGGGACTAGCGGGGCAGAGACCCAGTACTTC.

The chain is built from TRBV7-2 and TRBJ2-7, with TRBD2 matching over 12 bases. Germline-derived CDR1 and CDR2 are SGHTA and FQGNSA. With 1 base clipped from V and 3 bases from J, the junction kept 4 bases outside the gene matches. The CDR3 runs 16 residues. The CDR3 DNA reads TGTGCCAGCAGCTTAGTTACTAGCGGGGGGATCTACGAGCAGTACTTC. Translating gives CASSLVTSGGIYEQYF.

The rearrangement links TRBV2 to TRBJ2-4; D perhaps matches TRBD1 (5 bases). The CDR3 consists of 14 residues. V gave up 7 bases and J gave up 7 bases, with 17 bases separating them. Germline lookup yields CDR1 SNHLY and CDR2 FYNNEI. CDR3 amino acids: CASTEGAAPNIQYF. The CDR3, as DNA: TGTGCCAGCACCGAAGGGGCCGCGCCCAACATTCAGTACTTC.

This clone was seen a few times. The rearrangement links TRBV7-8 to TRBJ2-2; 9 bases are shared with TRBD2. This CDR3 has 15 amino acids. Germline-derived CDR1 and CDR2 are SGHVS and FQNEAQ. V shed 2 bases and J 8 bases; nucleotides not matched to a gene: 6. CDR3 amino acids: CASSLLLAGDGELFF. Written as DNA, the CDR3 is TGTGCCAGCAGCTTATTGTTAGCGGGAGATGGGGAGCTGTTTTTT.